The present T cell receptor (beta chain) was sequenced within a study of blood T cells in healthy people across ages. About the research overall: Template-switching capture recovered about one barcoded beta molecule per two T cells.

Combining a sample-barcoded 5' primer with a J-beta primer mix, a second PCR ran for about 6 to 12 cycles. The template-switch adaptor, which had 12 random nucleotides, put a tag on each cDNA molecule. TCRdb reprocessed the 5' RACE reads with MiXCR, giving one entry per CDR3 protein. The sample holds 1.5 million to 2 million distinct CDR3 sequences; about two fifths are singletons and the top ten take 23%. With regard to this clonotype: The antigen is unknown.

This CDR3 contains 14 residues. Germline values: CDR1 SGHAT, CDR2 FQNNGV. Deletions cut 5 bases from V and 10 bases from J, with 20 bases between. Notes on the study in general: Long-lived donors exceeded aged donors in naive CD4+ cells and diversity. It was found that TCR beta diversity correlated strongly with the percentage of naive T cells.

This sequence originates from a human donor in good health. The J gene is TRBJ1-2, the V gene TRBV11-2, with D possibly being TRBD1 (5 bases). Input material: blood. The CDR3, as DNA: TGTGCCAGCAGCCACTACCAGGGATCCCTACTCTACACCTTC. As protein: CASSHYQGSLLYTF.